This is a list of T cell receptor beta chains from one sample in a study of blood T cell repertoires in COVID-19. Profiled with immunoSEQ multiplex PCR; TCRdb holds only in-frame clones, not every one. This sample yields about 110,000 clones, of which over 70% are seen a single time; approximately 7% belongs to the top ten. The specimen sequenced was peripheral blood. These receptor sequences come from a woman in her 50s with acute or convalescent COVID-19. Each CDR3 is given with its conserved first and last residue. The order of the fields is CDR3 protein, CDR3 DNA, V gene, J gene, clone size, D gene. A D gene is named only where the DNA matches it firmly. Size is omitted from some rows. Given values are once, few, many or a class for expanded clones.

cdr3_aa: CASSSRQGVSEKLFF
cdr3_nt: TGTGCCAGCAGCTCTCGACAGGGAGTGTCTGAAAAACTGTTTTTT
v_call: TRBV7-2
j_call: TRBJ1-4
clone_size: .
d_call: TRBD1

cdr3_aa: CASSRQPANTEAFF
cdr3_nt: TGTGCCAGCAGCAGACAGCCTGCGAACACTGAAGCTTTCTTT
v_call: TRBV2
j_call: TRBJ1-1
clone_size: .
d_call: .

cdr3_aa: CASSPTGKIGYTF
cdr3_nt: TGTGCCAGCAGTCCTACAGGGAAGATCGGCTACACCTTC
v_call: TRBV27
j_call: TRBJ1-2
clone_size: .
d_call: .

cdr3_aa: CASSLNPTVRNYGYTF
cdr3_nt: TGTGCCAGCAGTTTAAACCCAACTGTCCGGAACTATGGCTACACCTTC
v_call: TRBV28
j_call: TRBJ1-2
clone_size: .
d_call: .

cdr3_aa: CASSEVALSGGTPLDTERETQYF
cdr3_nt: TGTGCCAGCAGTGAAGTGGCCCTTAGCGGGGGGACTCCCCTGGATACTGAAAGGGAGACCCAGTACTTC
v_call: TRBV2
j_call: TRBJ2-5
clone_size: .
d_call: TRBD2

cdr3_aa: CASSHLGTGTARGQPQHF
cdr3_nt: TGTGCCAGCAGCCATTTGGGGACCGGGACAGCTCGGGGGCAGCCCCAGCATTTT
v_call: TRBV27
j_call: TRBJ1-5
clone_size: .
d_call: TRBD1

cdr3_aa: CATNGGPHYGYTF
cdr3_nt: TGTGCCACCAACGGAGGGCCCCACTATGGCTACACCTTC
v_call: TRBV6-5
j_call: TRBJ1-2
clone_size: .
d_call: .

cdr3_aa: CASTLYSSYNSPLHF
cdr3_nt: TGTGCCAGCACTTTATACAGCTCCTATAATTCACCCCTCCACTTT
v_call: TRBV6-6
j_call: TRBJ1-6
clone_size: once
d_call: .

cdr3_aa: CASGGAGPNYGYTF
cdr3_nt: TGCGCCAGCGGGGGTGCGGGGCCTAACTATGGCTACACCTTC
v_call: TRBV10-2
j_call: TRBJ1-2
clone_size: .
d_call: .

cdr3_aa: CAWSVRGGADTQYF
cdr3_nt: TGTGCCTGGAGTGTACGTGGGGGCGCAGATACGCAGTATTTT
v_call: TRBV30
j_call: TRBJ2-3
clone_size: .
d_call: .

cdr3_aa: CASSQRGLAGVRPGGNEQFF
cdr3_nt: TGCGCCAGCAGCCAACGGGGACTAGCGGGGGTCCGCCCTGGGGGCAATGAGCAGTTCTTC
v_call: TRBV5-1
j_call: TRBJ2-1
clone_size: once
d_call: TRBD2

cdr3_aa: CASSLSSVGGYTF
cdr3_nt: TGTGCCAGCAGTTTATCTAGCGTAGGCGGCTACACCTTC
v_call: TRBV28
j_call: TRBJ1-2
clone_size: .
d_call: .

cdr3_aa: CASSSYSNSPLHF
cdr3_nt: TGTGCCAGCAGCTCTTACAGTAATTCACCCCTCCACTTT
v_call: TRBV7-2
j_call: TRBJ1-6
clone_size: few
d_call: .

cdr3_aa: CASSIGQGGFYGYTF
cdr3_nt: TGTGCCAGTAGTATAGGACAGGGAGGATTCTATGGCTACACCTTC
v_call: TRBV19
j_call: TRBJ1-2
clone_size: .
d_call: TRBD1

cdr3_aa: CASSGRVVGTDTQYF
cdr3_nt: TGTGCCAGCAGCGGGCGGGTAGTCGGCACAGATACGCAGTATTTT
v_call: TRBV9
j_call: TRBJ2-3
clone_size: .
d_call: .

cdr3_aa: CASSDQGAVGETQYF
cdr3_nt: TGCGCCAGCAGTGATCAGGGGGCGGTAGGAGAGACCCAGTACTTC
v_call: TRBV5-1
j_call: TRBJ2-5
clone_size: .
d_call: TRBD1

cdr3_aa: CAGRDQPYNEQFF
cdr3_nt: TGTGCCGGGAGGGACCAGCCCTACAATGAGCAGTTCTTC
v_call: TRBV2
j_call: TRBJ2-1
clone_size: .
d_call: TRBD2

cdr3_aa: CASSVDSSYNEQFF
cdr3_nt: TGCGCCAGCAGCGTCGACAGCTCCTACAATGAGCAGTTCTTC
v_call: TRBV5-1
j_call: TRBJ2-1
clone_size: once
d_call: .

cdr3_aa: CASRGGIAKNIQYF
cdr3_nt: TGTGCCAGCAGGGGCGGGATAGCCAAAAACATTCAGTACTTC
v_call: TRBV5-6
j_call: TRBJ2-4
clone_size: .
d_call: .

cdr3_aa: CASSPERSGYTF
cdr3_nt: TGTGCCAGCTCACCCGAGCGGAGCGGCTACACCTTC
v_call: TRBV18
j_call: TRBJ1-2
clone_size: .
d_call: .

cdr3_aa: CASSQVLGVYTF
cdr3_nt: TGTGCCAGCAGCCAAGTATTAGGAGTCTACACCTTC
v_call: TRBV14
j_call: TRBJ1-2
clone_size: .
d_call: .

cdr3_aa: CATSDDDRGNEQFF
cdr3_nt: TGTGCCACCAGTGATGATGACAGGGGTAATGAGCAGTTCTTC
v_call: TRBV24-1
j_call: TRBJ2-1
clone_size: once
d_call: TRBD1

cdr3_aa: CASREGGTGELFF
cdr3_nt: TGCGCCAGCAGAGAAGGGGGCACCGGGGAGCTGTTTTTT
v_call: TRBV10-1
j_call: TRBJ2-2
clone_size: .
d_call: .

cdr3_aa: CASSPFSGLSYGYTF
cdr3_nt: TGTGCCAGCTCACCCTTCTCCGGGTTGAGCTATGGCTACACCTTC
v_call: TRBV18
j_call: TRBJ1-2
clone_size: .
d_call: .

cdr3_aa: CASSPPFSSGYEQYF
cdr3_nt: TGTGCCAGCTCACCACCCTTTTCCAGCGGTTACGAGCAGTACTTC
v_call: TRBV18
j_call: TRBJ2-7
clone_size: .
d_call: .

cdr3_aa: CASSPRTGARYEQYF
cdr3_nt: TGTGCCAGCAGCCCTCGGACAGGGGCGCGCTACGAGCAGTACTTC
v_call: TRBV7-2
j_call: TRBJ2-7
clone_size: .
d_call: TRBD1

cdr3_aa: CASAFSGSTDTQYF
cdr3_nt: TGTGCCAGCGCGTTTAGCGGTAGCACAGATACGCAATATTTT
v_call: TRBV6-5
j_call: TRBJ2-3
clone_size: .
d_call: .